This T cell receptor (beta chain) is from a study of Ad26.COV2.S vaccination and SARS-CoV-2 variants. Findings of the study overall: Possibly, TCR breadth and depth analyses underestimated total T cell responses.

About this clone itself: The antigen remains unidentified.

Trimming removed 0 bases at V and 3 bases at J, with 12 bases between. Germline V gene sequence: CDR1 SGHRS, CDR2 YFSETQ. The CDR3 sequence is 16 residues long. Stated treatment: about 20 received Ad26.COV2.S at low or high dose, single or two shots; roughly five received placebo; per-sample allocation not given. Sample collection was performed on day 63 after the first vaccine or placebo injection. Participants' vaccine, an Ad26 vector, delivered Wuhan-strain SARS-CoV-2 spike. Sequencing used immunoSEQ multiplex PCR; TCRdb keeps in-frame clones, though not all of them. This table holds roughly 420,000 clones, 88% found once.

This specimen was peripheral blood, taken in a trial of Ad26.COV2.S vaccine versus placebo. The chain employs TRBV5-1 and TRBJ1-4; D gene ambiguous. This TCR came from a person between 18 and 60 years old who received the Ad26.COV2.S COVID-19 vaccine or a placebo. The CDR3 DNA follows: TGCGCCAGCAGCTTGGCCCGCGCTCCCTCTAATGAAAAACTGTTTTTT. Protein: CASSLARAPSNEKLFF.